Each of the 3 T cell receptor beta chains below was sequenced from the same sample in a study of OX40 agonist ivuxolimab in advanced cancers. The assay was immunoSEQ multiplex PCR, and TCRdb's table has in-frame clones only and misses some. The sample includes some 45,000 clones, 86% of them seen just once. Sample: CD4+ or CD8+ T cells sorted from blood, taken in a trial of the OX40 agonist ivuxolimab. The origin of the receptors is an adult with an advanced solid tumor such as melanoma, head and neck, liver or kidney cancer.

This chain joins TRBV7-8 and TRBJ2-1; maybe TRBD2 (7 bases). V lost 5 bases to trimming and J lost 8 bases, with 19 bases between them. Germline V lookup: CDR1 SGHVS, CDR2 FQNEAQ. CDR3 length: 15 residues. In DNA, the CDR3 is TGTGCCAGCAGCCTTTGGGGGGGCTTTGAAGATGAGCAGTTCTTC. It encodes CASSLWGGFEDEQFF.

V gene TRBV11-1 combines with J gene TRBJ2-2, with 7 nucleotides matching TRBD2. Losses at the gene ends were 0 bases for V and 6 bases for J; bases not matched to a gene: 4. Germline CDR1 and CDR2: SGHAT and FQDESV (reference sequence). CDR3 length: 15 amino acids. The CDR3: CASSLASRGAGELFF. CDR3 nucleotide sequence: TGTGCCAGCAGCTTAGCATCCCGGGGGGCCGGGGAGCTGTTTTTT. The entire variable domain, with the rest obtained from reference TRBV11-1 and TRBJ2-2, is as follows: EAEVAQSPRYKITEKSQAVAFWCDPISGHATLYWYRQILGQGPELLVQFQDESVVDDSQLPKDRFSAERLKGVDSTLKIQPAELGDSAMYLCASSLASRGAGELFFGEGSRLTVL.

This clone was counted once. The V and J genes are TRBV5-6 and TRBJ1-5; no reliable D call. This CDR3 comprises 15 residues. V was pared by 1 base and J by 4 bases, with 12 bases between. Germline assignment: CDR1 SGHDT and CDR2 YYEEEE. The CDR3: CASSLISGINQPQHF. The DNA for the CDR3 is TGTGCCAGCAGCTTGATATCTGGGATTAATCAGCCCCAGCATTTT.